The 30 T cell receptor beta chains below were found in one sample sequenced in a study of shared clonotypes between healthy human individuals. The method was immunoSEQ multiplex PCR; TCRdb's version includes in-frame clones alone and lacks a portion of them. The sample consists of 490,000 or so clones, roughly 78% of them appearing once. Sequenced: PBMCs. These TCRs come from a woman between 40 and 50 years old in good health. Some clones in this sample may be carry-over from other donors' samples.

This clone was observed once. The sample holds other DNA sequences that translate to the same CDR3. The chain links TRBV7-2 to TRBJ2-5, with D possibly TRBD2 on 5 matching bases. Trimming took off 5 bases at V and 5 bases at J, with 12 bases between the two ends. The CDR3 is made up of 13 amino acids. In germline, CDR1 is SGHTA, CDR2 FQGNSA. CDR3 nucleotides: TGTGCCAGCAGCCTTGGGGTAGCGGAGACCCAGTACTTC. It encodes CASSLGVAETQYF.

This clone has a single count. The chain recombines TRBV9 with TRBJ1-5; 8 bases line up with TRBD1. This CDR3 has 15 amino acids. V lost 4 bases to trimming and J lost 6 bases; unmatched junction nucleotides: 9. The germline V gene encodes CDR1 SGDLS and CDR2 YYNGEE. The CDR3 is CASSPGQGGFQPQHF. The CDR3, as DNA: TGTGCCAGCAGCCCCGGACAGGGAGGATTTCAGCCCCAGCATTTT.

This clone was recorded at least ten times. As DNA, the CDR3 is TGCAGCGTGGCCACAGGGGGCTCCTACGAGCAGTACTTC. Protein product: CSVATGGSYEQYF. The chain couples TRBV29-1 to TRBJ2-7; 8 bases are shared with TRBD1. Trimming removed 6 bases from V and 0 bases from J; junction bases left unmatched: 4. The CDR3 has 13 residues. Germline loops: CDR1 SQVTM, CDR2 ANQGSEA.

The rearrangement uses TRBV28 and TRBJ2-7; 13 bases map to TRBD2. V shed 8 bases, J shed 1 base, and the junction held 8 bases outside the gene matches. In germline, CDR1 is MDHEN, CDR2 SYDVKM. The CDR3 length is 16 residues. CDR3 DNA: TGTGCCAGCGCTTCACCGGGACTAGCGGGATCCTACGAGCAGTACTTC. It yields the protein CASASPGLAGSYEQYF.

V is TRBV6-1 and J is TRBJ2-7; D is tentatively TRBD1 or TRBD2 (5 bases each). Germline lookup yields CDR1 MNHNS and CDR2 SASEGT. With 4 bases removed from V and 6 bases from J, the gap between germline ends came to 13 bases. The length of the CDR3 is 13 residues. The CDR3 spells CASSVGEASEQYF. The CDR3 coding sequence is TGTGCCAGCAGTGTGGGGGAAGCGAGCGAGCAGTACTTC.

The V and J genes are TRBV19 and TRBJ1-2; TRBD1 might be the D (5 bases). This CDR3 region has 14 residues. Trimming removed 3 bases from V and 4 bases from J, with 12 bases in between. Germline assignment: CDR1 LNHDA and CDR2 SQIVND (reference sequence). The CDR3 nucleotides read TGTGCCAGTAGTATTTTAGCCGGGGGCTATGGCTACACCTTC. It encodes CASSILAGGYGYTF.

The chain is built from TRBV25-1 and TRBJ1-1; 10 nucleotides line up with TRBD1. Germline V gene data show CDR1 as MGHDK and CDR2 as SYGVNS. V shed 4 bases and J 1 base; nucleotides not matched to a gene: 0. This CDR3 contains 14 residues. Written as DNA, the CDR3 is TGTGCCAGCAGTGGGGACAGGGGGAACACTGAAGCTTTCTTT. Translated: CASSGDRGNTEAFF. The full variable domain, rest sourced from reference TRBV25-1 and TRBJ1-1, is EADIYQTPRYLVIGTGKKITLECSQTMGHDKMYWYQQDPGMELHLIHYSYGVNSTEKGDLSSESTVSRIRTEHFPLTLESARPSHTSQYLCASSGDRGNTEAFFGQGTRLTVV.

The chain uses TRBV28 and TRBJ1-1; the D is unclear. Germline assignment: CDR1 MDHEN and CDR2 SYDVKM. The CDR3 extends over 12 amino acids. Trimming cost V 5 bases and J 8 bases, with 12 bases left between them. The chain's CDR3 is CASSIRTSEAFF. CDR3 nucleotides: TGTGCCAGCAGTATACGGACGTCCGAAGCTTTCTTT.

The J gene is TRBJ2-1, the V gene TRBV7-3; 7 positions agree with TRBD2. The CDR3 spans 14 residues. The junction had 4 bases not matched to a gene; V was cut back by 0 bases and J by 8 bases. The germline V gene has CDR1 SGHTA and CDR2 FQGTGA. CDR3 residues: CASSLTGGSHEQFF. CDR3 sequence (DNA): TGTGCCAGCAGCTTAACGGGCGGGAGCCATGAGCAGTTCTTC.

With respect to this clone: The sample has other DNA sequences that encode this CDR3 too. The chain carries TRBV30 and TRBJ2-5, with 7 bases identical to TRBD1. Germline lookup yields CDR1 GTSNPN and CDR2 SVGIG (reference sequence). The CDR3 sequence is 14 residues long. V gave up 0 bases and J gave up 2 bases; unmatched junction bases: 3. CDR3 bases: TGTGCCTGGAGTGTTGGGACAGCACAAGAGACCCAGTACTTC. It translates to CAWSVGTAQETQYF.

The chain uses TRBV27 and TRBJ2-3, with TRBD2 matching 7 bases. V lost 6 bases, J lost 9 bases, and 15 bases stayed unmatched. The CDR3 has 15 amino acids. Germline loops: CDR1 MNHEY, CDR2 SMNVEV (reference sequence). The CDR3 region is CASRTLASGPRTQYF. CDR3 nucleotides: TGTGCCAGCAGGACACTAGCGTCAGGCCCGAGAACGCAGTATTTT.

The V gene is TRBV28, the J gene TRBJ1-5; D unclear. The CDR3 covers 11 residues. Trimming pared 7 bases from V and 9 bases from J, leaving 10 bases between. Germline V gene lookup returns CDR1 MDHEN and CDR2 SYDVKM. The CDR3 bases are TGTGCCAGCATCGGGGTCGGGCCCCAGCATTTT. The encoded protein is CASIGVGPQHF.

The J gene is TRBJ2-3, the V gene TRBV27; D might be TRBD2 (5 bases). V dropped 3 bases and J dropped 2 bases, with 15 bases sitting between them. CDR3 length equals 16 residues. Germline V gene sequence: CDR1 MNHEY, CDR2 SMNVEV (reference sequence). The CDR3 region is CASSFGPSTYTDTQYF. The CDR3 DNA reads TGTGCCAGCAGTTTTGGGCCTAGCACTTACACAGATACGCAGTATTTT.

The sample holds a few counts of this clone. The chain has TRBV14 and TRBJ1-1; the match to TRBD1 covers 9 bases. This CDR3 is built from 15 residues. Unmatched junction bases numbered 6, after V lost 4 bases and J lost 3 bases. Germline-derived CDR1 and CDR2 are SGHDN and FVKESK. CDR3: CASSRTGGMDTEAFF. In DNA form, the CDR3 reads TGTGCCAGCAGCCGCACAGGGGGCATGGACACTGAAGCTTTCTTT.

This chain joins TRBV7-3 and TRBJ1-2; a possible D gene is TRBD1 (5 bases). Trimming stripped 2 bases from V and 7 bases from J, with 11 bases between. Germline V gives CDR1 SGHTA, CDR2 FQGTGA. This CDR3 spans 13 amino acids. In DNA, the CDR3 is TGTGCCAGCAGCTTAGTCGGGGCAGGTGGCTACACCTTC. It specifies CASSLVGAGGYTF.

The chain combines TRBV18 with TRBJ2-5; no firm D call. The germline gives CDR1 KGHSH, CDR2 LQKENI. Trimming pared 1 base from V and 3 bases from J, leaving 9 bases between. The CDR3 is 14 amino acids. DNA for the CDR3: TGTGCCAGCTCACCACAAAGTACAGAAGAGACCCAGTACTTC. This translates into CASSPQSTEETQYF.

This chain links TRBV4-3 with TRBJ2-3, with D tentatively TRBD1 (7 bases). Between the trimmed V and J ends, which lost 0 bases and 2 bases, there was a span of 24 bases. This CDR3 region has 20 residues. Germline V gene sequence: CDR1 LGHNA, CDR2 YSLEER. The CDR3 spells CASSQDADPGGSMVTDTQYF. CDR3 coding DNA: TGCGCCAGCAGCCAAGATGCGGACCCAGGGGGGTCAATGGTCACAGATACGCAGTATTTT.

In this sample, this clone turned up a few times. The chain is built from TRBV28 and TRBJ1-5; 7 bases match TRBD1. V lost 3 bases and J lost 7; bases outside the gene matches: 3. This CDR3 has 13 amino acids. CDR1 is MDHEN, CDR2 SYDVKM, per germline. The CDR3 coding sequence is TGTGCCAGCAGTTTTCTGACAGGGCAGCCCCAGCATTTT. Translation gives CASSFLTGQPQHF.

The chain recombines TRBV4-1 with TRBJ2-7; 10 bases match TRBD1. V lost 0 bases and J lost 6; bases outside the gene matches: 5. This CDR3 is 15 amino acids long. In germline, CDR1 is MGHRA, CDR2 YSYEKL. As DNA, the CDR3 is TGCGCCAGCAGCCAAGAGGGACAGGGGTCGGGCGAGCAGTACTTC. Residues: CASSQEGQGSGEQYF.

The chain couples TRBV9 to TRBJ1-1; TRBD1 agrees at 10 bases. Germline CDR1 is SGDLS and CDR2 is YYNGEE. This CDR3 contains 14 residues. With 7 bases clipped from V and 4 bases from J, the junction kept 7 bases outside the gene matches. The CDR3 sequence: CASGPGQGVTEAFF. The CDR3 region has the DNA TGTGCCAGCGGACCTGGACAGGGGGTCACTGAAGCTTTCTTT.

V is TRBV5-1 and J is TRBJ2-5; the D gene is possibly TRBD2 (7 bases). This CDR3 contains 18 residues. The germline gives CDR1 SGHRS, CDR2 YFSETQ. V dropped 2 bases and J dropped 4 bases, with 24 bases sitting between them. CDR3 amino acids: CASSLDPPRTAGRETQYF. As DNA, the CDR3 is TGCGCCAGCAGCTTAGACCCGCCACGGACAGCGGGGAGAGAGACCCAGTACTTC. The whole variable domain, remainder taken from reference TRBV5-1 and TRBJ2-5, is KAGVTQTPRYLIKTRGQQVTLSCSPISGHRSVSWYQQTPGQGLQFLFEYFSETQRNKGNFPGRFSGRQFSNSRSEMNVSTLELGDSALYLCASSLDPPRTAGRETQYFGPGTRLLVL.

This rearrangement joins TRBV30 to TRBJ2-1, with TRBD2 matching over 9 bases. The CDR3 extends over 14 amino acids. V trimming: 3 bases; J trimming: 7 bases; junction bases outside the gene matches: 7. Germline V gene lookup returns CDR1 GTSNPN and CDR2 SVGIG (reference sequence). CDR3 DNA sequence: TGTGCCTGGAGCGACGGACTAGCGTCGAATGAGCAGTTCTTC. As protein: CAWSDGLASNEQFF.

Notes on this clone: Other DNA sequences in the sample encode the same CDR3. V gene TRBV10-3 combines with J gene TRBJ1-2; 7 nucleotides align to TRBD1. Per the germline V gene, CDR1 is ENHRY and CDR2 is SYGVKD. Germline trimming cut 6 bases from V and 1 base from J; bases unmatched to any gene: 2. This CDR3 has 13 residues. The CDR3 loop is CAISDRVNYGYTF. Here the CDR3 DNA reads TGTGCCATCAGCGACAGGGTTAACTATGGCTACACCTTC.

J is TRBJ1-1 and V is TRBV4-3; D not certain. CDR3 length equals 14 residues. The V gene lost 4 bases and the J gene lost 6 bases, with 15 bases spanning the gap. The germline CDR1 and CDR2 sequences are LGHNA and YSLEER. The CDR3 protein is CASSPLNTVAEAFF. DNA of the CDR3: TGCGCCAGCAGCCCTCTCAACACTGTTGCTGAAGCTTTCTTT.

V is TRBV6-6 and J is TRBJ1-3, with no clear D. The CDR3 is 13 residues long. In germline, CDR1 is MNHNY, CDR2 SVGAGI (reference sequence). V was trimmed by 5 bases and J by 2 bases, leaving 7 bases between them. For the CDR3, the DNA is TGTGCCAGCAGTGAGGTTCCTGGAAACACCATATATTTT. It translates to CASSEVPGNTIYF.

The chain is built from TRBV28 and TRBJ2-3, with 10 bases aligning to TRBD2. Germline V lookup: CDR1 MDHEN, CDR2 SYDVKM. This CDR3 region has 15 residues. The V segment lost 6 bases and the J segment 5 bases; nucleotides outside the gene matches: 8. This CDR3 reads CASSPTSGFGDTQYF. The CDR3 nucleotides are TGTGCCAGCAGCCCGACTAGCGGGTTTGGAGATACGCAGTATTTT.

The sample holds one count of this clone. This chain uses TRBV7-2 with TRBJ1-1; D possibly corresponds to TRBD1 (5 bases). The CDR3 sequence is 12 residues long. Trimming cost V 7 bases and J 7 bases, with 13 bases left between them. The germline V gene has CDR1 SGHTA and CDR2 FQGNSA. CDR3 in amino acids: CASKWSGNEAFF. CDR3 in DNA: TGTGCCAGCAAATGGTCAGGGAATGAAGCTTTCTTT.

The chain carries TRBV13 and TRBJ2-7; 13 bases are a match to TRBD2. This CDR3 region has 17 residues. J lost 2 bases, V lost 3 bases, and 7 bases had no gene match. Germline loops: CDR1 PRHDT, CDR2 FYEKMQ (reference sequence). CDR3 sequence (DNA): TGTGCCAGCAGCTTGCCGGGACTAGCGGGAATAGCCTACGAGCAGTACTTC. This encodes CASSLPGLAGIAYEQYF.

This chain uses TRBV11-3 with TRBJ2-1, with 8 nucleotides matching TRBD2. The V gene's germline CDR1 is SGHNT and CDR2 YENEEA. This CDR3 is built from 16 residues. The V and J ends lost 5 bases and 6 bases, in that order; junction bases with no gene match: 12. This CDR3 reads CASSPGGSGTLNEQFF. DNA for the CDR3: TGTGCCAGCAGCCCTGGGGGTAGCGGGACTCTCAATGAGCAGTTCTTC.

The chain joins TRBV4-3 to TRBJ2-6; D is unclear. Trimming shortened V by 0 bases and J by 0 bases, and 6 bases separated the two germline ends. Germline V gene sequence: CDR1 LGHNA, CDR2 YSLEER. This CDR3 has 16 amino acids. DNA of the CDR3: TGCGCCAGCAGCCAAGACCTTGGCTCTGGGGCCAACGTCCTGACTTTC. Translated: CASSQDLGSGANVLTF.